The T cell receptor beta chain described here comes from a study of early T cells in non-severe SARS-CoV-2 infection. MiXCR was run by TCRdb on the 5' RACE reads, yielding one entry per CDR3 protein. The sample has about 26,000 distinct CDR3 sequences, about 3.8% seen once. The table lists this clonotype with a count of one. The CDR3 has 15 residues. Trimming shortened V by 3 bases and J by 2 bases, and 14 bases separated the two germline ends. The specimen was whole blood. V is TRBV12-3 or TRBV12-4 and J is TRBJ2-7; tentatively, D is TRBD2 (6 bases). The origin of this receptor is an adult who was a healthcare worker with PCR-confirmed SARS-CoV-2 infection or an uninfected control (not recorded which). The CDR3 here is CASSFRVAAPYEQYF. CDR3 nucleotide sequence: TGTGCCAGCAGTTTCAGGGTAGCGGCGCCCTACGAGCAGTACTTC.